This T cell receptor (beta chain) was captured in a study of memory CD4+ T cells and cytomegalovirus serostatus (dated 2019 in TCRdb). The study in broad terms: A total of about 33 healthy Belgian adults, of whom 9 were CMV seropositive and some 25 were CMV seronegative, were included in the cohort. CD4+ memory TCRbeta repertoires of a Belgian cohort with known cytomegalovirus serostatus were sequenced in order to replicate a published TCR-based CMV serostatus classifier. Study-wide findings and limitations: The original-framework classifier achieved a median bootstrapped AUC of about 0.95 with a 95% CI of 0.76-1.00 on the Belgian cohort. The results were read as suggesting that the CMV-associated TCR signature is, for the most part, present in the CD4+ memory repertoire. Only CD4+CD45RO+ memory cells were sequenced, unlike the original study, which covered naive and memory CD4+ and CD8+ populations. Among the 150 to 200 previously reported CMV-associated TCRbeta sequences, some 70 showed up in the CD4+ memory repertoires, with each one found in between one and five individuals. For predicting CMV serostatus, the median bootstrapped AUC was 0.95 using the original framework and 0.9 to 0.92 using a US-trained random forest.

A FACSAria II was used to sort memory CD4+ T cells, defined as single viable CD3+CD4+CD8-CD45RO+ cells. CMV serostatus was determined using a Roche Elecsys assay that detects serum IgG against CMV pp150, pp28, p38 and p52. Following thawing, total CD4+ T cells were enriched through positive selection using CD4 magnetic microbeads. Samples originated from another study that specifically interrogated the CD4+ T cell memory repertoire. Peripheral blood mononuclear cells were isolated and cryopreserved according to standard operating procedures, and serum was stored at -80 degrees C. The staining relied on CD3-PerCP (BW264/56), CD4-APC (RPA-T4), CD45RO-PE (UCHT1) and CD8-Pacific Orange (3B5) antibodies, and Sytox blue was used to exclude non-viable cells. The Quick-DNA Microprep Kit was used to extract genomic DNA from the sorted cells. TCRbeta DNA was amplified with the immunoSEQ hsTCRbeta kit following the manufacturer's protocol. TCRbeta libraries were sequenced on an Illumina MiSeq instrument. Per the authors' processing: Following removal of out-of-frame sequences, 2 million to 2.5 million distinct TCRbeta sequences were retained, with an average of about 70,000 per individual. Each individual was scored according to the count of some 160 previously reported CMV-associated TCRbeta sequences and the total productive distinct TCRbeta count. A beta-binomial model was reimplemented in Python, and scikit-learn random forests with default parameters were trained on US cohort data. On the Belgian cohort, classifier performance was reported as the median AUC, along with percentile confidence intervals, across 10,000 bootstrap iterations. Imported from immuneACCESS, the table was reduced by TCRdb to in-frame sequences with V and J called. These copies leave out some clones; in studies compared against another copy, an unresolved V gene accounts for under half, and the cause of the remainder is not known. V and J calls and clone size are given by that table; D and trimming were obtained from the DNA. The sample includes under 55,000 clones, with 60% to 85% observed a single time. The ten largest make up approximately 1.5% of the sample.

Based on the germline V gene, the CDR1 and CDR2 sequences are SGHTA and FQGNSA. The germline ends are 12 bases apart after V is trimmed by 0 bases and J by 0 bases. The CDR3 covers 17 residues, taking in both the cysteine and the phenylalanine. Just CDR3 DNA is preserved here, 51 bases in frame from base 1. Remarks on this clone: No cognate antigen has been identified for it. It has no much larger one-base neighbor in the sample; base qualities were not kept. The sample carries other DNA sequences with the same CDR3.

The clonotype comes from an adult in good health and CMV-seropositive. The chain is made from TRBV7-2 and TRBJ2-1; a weak D assignment points to TRBD2 (5 bases agree). The source material was memory CD4+ T cells from blood. The nucleotide sequence is TGTGCCAGCAGCTTAGCGAGAGGGCTTAGCTCCTACAATGAGCAGTTCTTC. Translated, it reads CASSLARGLSSYNEQFF. With the portions outside the CDR3 filled from the reference TRBV7-2 and TRBJ2-1 genes, the complete variable region becomes GAGVSQSPSNKVTEKGKDVELRCDPISGHTALYWYRQSLGQGLEFLIYFQGNSAPDKSGLPSDRFSAERTGGSVSTLTIQRTQQEDSAVYLCASSLARGLSSYNEQFFGPGTRLTVL.